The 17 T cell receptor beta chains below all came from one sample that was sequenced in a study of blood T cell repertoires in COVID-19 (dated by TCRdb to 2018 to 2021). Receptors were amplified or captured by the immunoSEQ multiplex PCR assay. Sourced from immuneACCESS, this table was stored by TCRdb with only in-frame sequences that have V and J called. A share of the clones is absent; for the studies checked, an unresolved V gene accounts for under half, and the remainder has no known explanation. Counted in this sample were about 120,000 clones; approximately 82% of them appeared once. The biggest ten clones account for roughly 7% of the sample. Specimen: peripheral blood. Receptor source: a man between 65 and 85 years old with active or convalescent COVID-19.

CDR3 sequence reads: CASSWGTGGGRAFF. The CDR3, as DNA: TGTGCCAGCAGTTGGGGAACAGGGGGAGGGAGAGCTTTCTTT. The chain employs TRBV28 and TRBJ1-1, with 8 bases aligning to TRBD1. Germline CDR1 is MDHEN and CDR2 is SYDVKM. The ends lost 4 bases at V and 10 bases at J; junction bases unmatched: 11. The CDR3 covers 14 residues.

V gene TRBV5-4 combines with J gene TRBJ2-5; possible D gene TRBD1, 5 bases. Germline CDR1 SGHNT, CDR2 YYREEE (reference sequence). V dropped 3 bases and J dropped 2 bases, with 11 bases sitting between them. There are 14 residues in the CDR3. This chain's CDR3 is CASSSSSGQETQYF. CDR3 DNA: TGTGCCAGCAGCTCGAGTTCAGGGCAAGAGACCCAGTACTTC. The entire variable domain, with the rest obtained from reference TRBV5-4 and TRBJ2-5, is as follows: ETGVTQSPTHLIKTRGQQVTLRCSSQSGHNTVSWYQQALGQGPQFIFQYYREEENGRGNFPPRFSGLQFPNYSSELNVNALELDDSALYLCASSSSSGQETQYFGPGTRLLVL.

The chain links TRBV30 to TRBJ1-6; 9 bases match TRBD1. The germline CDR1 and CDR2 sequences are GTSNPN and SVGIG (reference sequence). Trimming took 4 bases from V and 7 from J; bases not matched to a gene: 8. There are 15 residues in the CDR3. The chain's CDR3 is CAWNKQGAGNSPLHF. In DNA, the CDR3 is TGTGCCTGGAACAAACAGGGGGCAGGAAATTCACCCCTCCACTTT.

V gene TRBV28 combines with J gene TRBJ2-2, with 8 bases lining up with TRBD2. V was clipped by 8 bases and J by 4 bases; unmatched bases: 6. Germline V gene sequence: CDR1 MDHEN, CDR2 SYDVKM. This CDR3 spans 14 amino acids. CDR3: CASGILAGTGELFF. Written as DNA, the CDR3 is TGTGCCAGCGGTATCCTAGCGGGCACCGGGGAGCTGTTTTTT.

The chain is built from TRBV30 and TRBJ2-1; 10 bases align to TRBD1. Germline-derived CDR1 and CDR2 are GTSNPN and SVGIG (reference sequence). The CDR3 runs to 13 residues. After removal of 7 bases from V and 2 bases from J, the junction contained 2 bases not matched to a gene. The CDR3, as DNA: TGTGCCTTTGGGACAGGGGCCTACAATGAGCAGTTCTTC. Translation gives CAFGTGAYNEQFF.

The CDR3 spells CASSLEGPHTGELFF. The CDR3 DNA sequence: TGCGCCAGCAGCTTGGAGGGGCCCCACACCGGGGAGCTGTTTTTT. V and J are TRBV5-1 and TRBJ2-2, with TRBD1 as a possible D gene (5 bases). V was shortened by 0 bases and J by 3 bases, with 9 bases between the two germline ends. Germline values: CDR1 SGHRS, CDR2 YFSETQ. This CDR3 has 15 amino acids.

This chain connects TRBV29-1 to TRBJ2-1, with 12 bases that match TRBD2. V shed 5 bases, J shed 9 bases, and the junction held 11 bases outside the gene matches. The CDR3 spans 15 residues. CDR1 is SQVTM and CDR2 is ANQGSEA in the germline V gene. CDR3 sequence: CSVLRGSSGRVEQFF. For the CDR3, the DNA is TGCAGCGTTCTCCGAGGGTCTAGCGGGAGGGTTGAGCAGTTCTTC.

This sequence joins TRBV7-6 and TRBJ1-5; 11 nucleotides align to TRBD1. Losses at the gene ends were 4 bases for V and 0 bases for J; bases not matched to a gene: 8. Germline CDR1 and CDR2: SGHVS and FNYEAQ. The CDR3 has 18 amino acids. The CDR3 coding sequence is TGTGCCAGCAGCTCAGGGACAGGGGGGACTTATAGCAATCAGCCCCAGCATTTT. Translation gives CASSSGTGGTYSNQPQHF.

The CDR3 bases are TGTGCCATCAGTGATACTAGCGGGAGAGGATACGAGCAGTACTTC. It is translated as CAISDTSGRGYEQYF. This chain uses TRBV10-3 with TRBJ2-7; 11 nucleotides align to TRBD2. The trim removed 3 bases at V and 4 bases at J, leaving 5 bases unmatched. The CDR3 has 15 amino acids. Germline lookup yields CDR1 ENHRY and CDR2 SYGVKD.

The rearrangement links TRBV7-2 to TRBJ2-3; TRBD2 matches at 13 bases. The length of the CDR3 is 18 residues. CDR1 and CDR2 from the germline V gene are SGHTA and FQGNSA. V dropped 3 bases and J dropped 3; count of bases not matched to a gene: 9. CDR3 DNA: TGTGCCAGCAGCTTGCAGATACTAGCGGGGGGGCCAACAGATACGCAGTATTTT. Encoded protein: CASSLQILAGGPTDTQYF. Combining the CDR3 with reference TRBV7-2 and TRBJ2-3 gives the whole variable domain GAGVSQSPSNKVTEKGKDVELRCDPISGHTALYWYRQSLGQGLEFLIYFQGNSAPDKSGLPSDRFSAERTGGSVSTLTIQRTQQEDSAVYLCASSLQILAGGPTDTQYFGPGTRLTVL.

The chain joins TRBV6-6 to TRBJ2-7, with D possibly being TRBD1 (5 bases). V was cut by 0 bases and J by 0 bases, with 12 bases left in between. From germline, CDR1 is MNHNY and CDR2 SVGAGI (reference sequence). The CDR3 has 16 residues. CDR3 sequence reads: CASSYSGSTVSYEQYF. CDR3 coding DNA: TGTGCCAGCAGTTACTCGGGGTCGACAGTCTCCTACGAGCAGTACTTC.

CDR3 DNA: TGCGCCAGCAGCCAAGATGCTAGCGGAAAAGAGACCCAGTACTTC. This translates into CASSQDASGKETQYF. This chain uses TRBV4-3 with TRBJ2-5, with 7 bases fitting TRBD2. V trimming: 0 bases; J trimming: 3 bases; junction bases outside the gene matches: 4. CDR3 length: 15 amino acids. Germline CDR1 is LGHNA and CDR2 is YSLEER.

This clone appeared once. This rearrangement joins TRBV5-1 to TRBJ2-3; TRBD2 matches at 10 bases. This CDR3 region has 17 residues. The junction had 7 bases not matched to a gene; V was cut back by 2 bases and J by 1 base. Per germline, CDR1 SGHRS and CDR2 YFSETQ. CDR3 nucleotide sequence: TGCGCCAGCAGCTTAGCGGGAGGGATGAGCGGCACAGATACGCAGTATTTT. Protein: CASSLAGGMSGTDTQYF. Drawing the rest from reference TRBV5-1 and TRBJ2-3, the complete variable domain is KAGVTQTPRYLIKTRGQQVTLSCSPISGHRSVSWYQQTPGQGLQFLFEYFSETQRNKGNFPGRFSGRQFSNSRSEMNVSTLELGDSALYLCASSLAGGMSGTDTQYFGPGTRLTVL.

CDR3 residues: CATKTADYSNQPQHF. CDR3 coding DNA: TGTGCAACGAAAACAGCTGATTATAGCAATCAGCCCCAGCATTTT. J is TRBJ1-5 and V is TRBV19; D remains unclear. Germline V gene lookup returns CDR1 LNHDA and CDR2 SQIVND (reference sequence). The CDR3 length is 15 residues.

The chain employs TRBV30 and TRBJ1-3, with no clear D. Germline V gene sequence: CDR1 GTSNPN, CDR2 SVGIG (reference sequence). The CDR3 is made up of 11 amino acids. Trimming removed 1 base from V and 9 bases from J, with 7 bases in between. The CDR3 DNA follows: TGTGCCTGGAGTGGGCTTGGCACCATATATTTT. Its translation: CAWSGLGTIYF.

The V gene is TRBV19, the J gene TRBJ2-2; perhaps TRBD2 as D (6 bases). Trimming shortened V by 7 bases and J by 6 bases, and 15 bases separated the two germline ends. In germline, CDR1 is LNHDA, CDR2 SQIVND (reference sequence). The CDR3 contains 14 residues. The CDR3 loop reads CASTLGGLAGELFF. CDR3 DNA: TGTGCCAGTACCCTCGGGGGTTTAGCCGGGGAGCTGTTTTTT.

CDR3 residues: CASSPTSLSIYEQYF. The CDR3 coding sequence is TGTGCCAGCTCACCGACTAGCCTAAGTATCTACGAGCAGTACTTC. V gene TRBV18 combines with J gene TRBJ2-7, with 7 nucleotides matching TRBD2. With V trimmed by 3 bases and J by 3 bases, 8 bases remained unmatched. The CDR3 contains 15 residues. Per germline, CDR1 KGHSH and CDR2 LQKENI. Using reference TRBV18 and TRBJ2-7 for the parts outside the CDR3, the full variable domain is NAGVMQNPRHLVRRRGQEARLRCSPMKGHSHVYWYRQLPEEGLKFMVYLQKENIIDESGMPKERFSAEFPKEGPSILRIQQVVRGDSAAYFCASSPTSLSIYEQYFGPGTRLTVT.